These 5 T cell receptor beta chains share one sample of origin, sequenced in a study of cytomegalovirus exposure and HLA in healthy donors. Use of 60 Vbeta and 13 Jbeta primers characterized the PCR. Method: immunoSEQ multiplex PCR; TCRdb's copy keeps in-frame clones and lacks some. The sample holds around 55,000 clones, about four fifths seen once. The sample was PBMCs. These receptors were taken from a female donor in good health and CMV-seronegative.

V gene TRBV5-4 combines with J gene TRBJ1-6, with D possibly matching TRBD1 (5 bases). CDR3 length equals 13 residues. V was pared by 4 bases and J by 9 bases, with 11 bases between. Germline V gene lookup returns CDR1 SGHNT and CDR2 YYREEE (reference sequence). The CDR3: CASSPTDSSPLHF. The CDR3, as DNA: TGTGCCAGCAGCCCCACTGACAGTTCACCCCTCCACTTT.

V is TRBV9 and J is TRBJ1-2, with D tentatively TRBD1 (5 bases). V lost 0 bases to trimming and J lost 2 bases, with 11 bases between them. Germline lookup yields CDR1 SGDLS and CDR2 YYNGEE. The CDR3 covers 15 residues. The chain's CDR3 is CASSVAGILNYGYTF. The CDR3, as DNA: TGTGCCAGCAGCGTAGCAGGGATCCTAAACTATGGCTACACCTTC.

The rearrangement joins TRBV2 to TRBJ1-2; TRBD1 might be the D (5 bases). The CDR3 consists of 15 residues. The germline V gene encodes CDR1 SNHLY and CDR2 FYNNEI. With 2 bases removed from V and 4 bases from J, the gap between germline ends came to 14 bases. CDR3 residues: CASSEWVDKGYGYTF. In DNA form, the CDR3 reads TGTGCCAGCAGTGAATGGGTGGACAAGGGCTATGGCTACACCTTC.

The chain joins TRBV4-3 to TRBJ1-1, with 7 nucleotides matching TRBD1. Germline lookup yields CDR1 LGHNA and CDR2 YSLEER. The CDR3 runs 14 residues. V was pared by 4 bases and J by 1 base, with 3 bases of the junction left unmatched. CDR3 sequence: CASSPGDRNTEAFF. The DNA of the CDR3 is TGCGCCAGCAGCCCGGGGGACAGGAACACTGAAGCTTTCTTT.

The V gene is TRBV11-2, the J gene TRBJ1-2; possibly TRBD1 for D (6 bases). V was clipped by 5 bases and J by 2 bases, with 18 bases between them. This CDR3 comprises 16 residues. In germline, CDR1 is SGHAT, CDR2 FQNNGV. CDR3 protein: CASSRGRGTGNYGYTF. CDR3 DNA: TGTGCCAGCAGCCGGGGCCGCGGTACAGGGAACTATGGCTACACCTTC.